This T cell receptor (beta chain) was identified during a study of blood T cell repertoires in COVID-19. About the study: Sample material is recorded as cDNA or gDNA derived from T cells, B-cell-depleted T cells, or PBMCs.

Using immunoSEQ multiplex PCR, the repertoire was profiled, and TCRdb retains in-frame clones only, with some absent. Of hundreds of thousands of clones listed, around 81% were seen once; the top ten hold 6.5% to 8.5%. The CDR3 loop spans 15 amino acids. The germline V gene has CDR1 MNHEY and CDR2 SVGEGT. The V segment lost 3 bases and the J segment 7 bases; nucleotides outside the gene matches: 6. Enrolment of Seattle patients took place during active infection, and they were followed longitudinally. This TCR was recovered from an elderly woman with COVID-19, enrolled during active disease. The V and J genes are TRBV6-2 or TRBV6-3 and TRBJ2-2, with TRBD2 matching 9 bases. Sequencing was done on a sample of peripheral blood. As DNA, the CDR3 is TGTGCCAGCAGTTATATAGCGGGAGCGGTCGGGGAGCTGTTTTTT. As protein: CASSYIAGAVGELFF.